This T cell receptor (beta chain) was captured in a study of memory B cells and T cells in multiple sclerosis. V trimming: 2 bases; J trimming: 5 bases; junction bases outside the gene matches: 6. The CDR3 is made up of 16 amino acids. Per the germline V gene, CDR1 is KGHSH and CDR2 is LQKENI. The table came from immunoSEQ multiplex PCR; TCRdb's copy has only in-frame clones and leaves some out. The table lists 40,000 to 50,000 clones, over 75% of them singletons. CFSE-dim autoproliferating and CFSE-high non-proliferating T cells from unstimulated culture were sequenced separately. Cultures began with approximately 52 million CFSE-labeled PBMCs, unstimulated for six to seven days, with replicate wells pooled. Without exogenous stimuli, roughly 0.5 uM CFSE-labeled PBMCs were cultured serum-free. General study points: Shared clonotype counts depended on differing compartment clone-set sizes and were normalized.

Note on this clone: Its antigen is still unknown. The sample contains more than one DNA sequence encoding this CDR3.

Sequenced sample: PBMCs from blood kept in culture. The sequence was obtained from a human donor with multiple sclerosis. The rearrangement uses TRBV18 and TRBJ2-3; 11 nucleotides line up with TRBD1. Written as DNA, the CDR3 is TGTGCCAGCTCACCAGGACAGGGGGCTAGAGGAGATACGCAGTATTTT. It is translated as CASSPGQGARGDTQYF.